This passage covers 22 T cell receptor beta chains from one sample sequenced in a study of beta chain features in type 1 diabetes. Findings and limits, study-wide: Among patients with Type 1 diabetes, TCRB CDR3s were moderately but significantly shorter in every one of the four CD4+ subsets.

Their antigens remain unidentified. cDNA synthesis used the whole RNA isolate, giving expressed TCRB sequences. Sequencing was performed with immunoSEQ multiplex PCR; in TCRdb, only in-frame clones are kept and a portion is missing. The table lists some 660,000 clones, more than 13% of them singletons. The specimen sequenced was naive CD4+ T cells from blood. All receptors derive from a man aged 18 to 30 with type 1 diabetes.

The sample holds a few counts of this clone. The CDR3 reads CSVGYRVHEQFF. The DNA for the CDR3 is TGCAGCGTTGGGTACAGGGTGCATGAGCAGTTCTTC. The chain links TRBV29-1 to TRBJ2-1; D may be TRBD1 (6 bases). The V and J ends lost 4 bases and 8 bases respectively, with 12 bases between them. CDR1 and CDR2 (germline): SQVTM, ANQGSEA. This CDR3 is built from 12 residues.

CDR3 sequence reads: CASRMGTDLLTDTQYF. The CDR3 nucleotides are TGTGCCAGTAGGATGGGGACGGACTTACTCACAGATACGCAGTATTTT. This chain uses TRBV19 with TRBJ2-3; either TRBD1 or TRBD2 may fit D (5 bases each). This CDR3 comprises 16 residues. Germline V gene sequence: CDR1 LNHDA, CDR2 SQIVND (reference sequence). Trimming pared 6 bases from V and 2 bases from J, leaving 18 bases between.

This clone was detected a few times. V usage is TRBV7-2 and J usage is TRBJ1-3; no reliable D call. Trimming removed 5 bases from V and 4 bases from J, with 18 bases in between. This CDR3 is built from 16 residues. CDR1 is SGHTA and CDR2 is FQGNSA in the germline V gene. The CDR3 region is CASSRADPLTGNTIYF. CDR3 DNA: TGTGCCAGCAGCAGAGCAGACCCCTTGACGGGAAACACCATATATTTT.

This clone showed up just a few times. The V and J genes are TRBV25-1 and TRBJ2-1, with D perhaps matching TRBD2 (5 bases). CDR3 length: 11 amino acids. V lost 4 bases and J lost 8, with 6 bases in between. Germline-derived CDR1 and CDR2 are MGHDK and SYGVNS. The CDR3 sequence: CASSVEDEQFF. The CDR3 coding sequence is TGTGCCAGCAGTGTGGAGGATGAGCAGTTCTTC.

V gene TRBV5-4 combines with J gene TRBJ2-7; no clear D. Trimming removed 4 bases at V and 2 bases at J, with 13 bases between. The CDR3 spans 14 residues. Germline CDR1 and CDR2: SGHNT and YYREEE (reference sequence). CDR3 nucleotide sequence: TGTGCCAGCAGCCCCCCTACGGCCACCTACGAGCAGTACTTC. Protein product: CASSPPTATYEQYF.

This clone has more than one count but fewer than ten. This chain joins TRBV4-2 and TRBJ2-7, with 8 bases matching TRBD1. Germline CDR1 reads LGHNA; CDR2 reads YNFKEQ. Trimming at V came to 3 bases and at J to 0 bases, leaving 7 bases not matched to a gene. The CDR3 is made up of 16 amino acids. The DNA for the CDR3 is TGTGCCAGCAGCCAGGGCGGGGACAGGAGCTCCTACGAGCAGTACTTC. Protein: CASSQGGDRSSYEQYF.

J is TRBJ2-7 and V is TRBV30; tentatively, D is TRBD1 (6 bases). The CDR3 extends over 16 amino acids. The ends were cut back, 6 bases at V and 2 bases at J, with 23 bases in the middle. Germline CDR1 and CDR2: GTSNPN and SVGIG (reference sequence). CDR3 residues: CACQIMDRSYTYEQYF. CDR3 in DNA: TGTGCCTGCCAAATCATGGACAGATCATATACCTACGAGCAGTACTTC.

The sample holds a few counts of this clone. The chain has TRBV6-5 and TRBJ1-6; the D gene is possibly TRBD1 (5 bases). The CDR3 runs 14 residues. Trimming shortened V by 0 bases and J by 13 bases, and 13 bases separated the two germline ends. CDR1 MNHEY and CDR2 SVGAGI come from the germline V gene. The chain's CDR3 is CASSYSSGGDPLHF. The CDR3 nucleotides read TGTGCCAGCAGTTACTCCTCGGGGGGAGATCCCCTCCACTTT.

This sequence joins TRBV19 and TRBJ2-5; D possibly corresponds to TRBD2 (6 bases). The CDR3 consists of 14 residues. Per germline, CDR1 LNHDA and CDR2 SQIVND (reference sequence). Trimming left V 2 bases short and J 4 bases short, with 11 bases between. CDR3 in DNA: TGTGCCAGTAGTATACAGGTCGGGGGAGAGACCCAGTACTTC. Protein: CASSIQVGGETQYF.

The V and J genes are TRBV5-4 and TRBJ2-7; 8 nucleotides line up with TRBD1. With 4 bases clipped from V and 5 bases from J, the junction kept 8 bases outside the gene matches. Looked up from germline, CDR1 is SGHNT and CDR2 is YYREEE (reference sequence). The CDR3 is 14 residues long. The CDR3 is CASSLRQGNHEQYF. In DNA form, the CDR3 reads TGTGCCAGCAGCCTTAGACAGGGGAACCACGAGCAGTACTTC.

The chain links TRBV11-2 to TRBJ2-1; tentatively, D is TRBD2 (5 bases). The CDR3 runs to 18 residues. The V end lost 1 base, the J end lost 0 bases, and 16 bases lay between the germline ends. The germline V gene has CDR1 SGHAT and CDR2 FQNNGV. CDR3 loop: CASSLGSGPVSSYNEQFF. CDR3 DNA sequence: TGTGCCAGCAGCTTAGGGAGCGGACCCGTAAGCTCCTACAATGAGCAGTTCTTC.

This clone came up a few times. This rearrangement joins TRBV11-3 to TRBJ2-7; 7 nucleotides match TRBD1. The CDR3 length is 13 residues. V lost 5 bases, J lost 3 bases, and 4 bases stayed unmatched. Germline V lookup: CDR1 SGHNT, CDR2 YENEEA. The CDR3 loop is CASSLRDSYEQYF. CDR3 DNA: TGTGCCAGCAGCCTCCGGGACAGCTACGAGCAGTACTTC.

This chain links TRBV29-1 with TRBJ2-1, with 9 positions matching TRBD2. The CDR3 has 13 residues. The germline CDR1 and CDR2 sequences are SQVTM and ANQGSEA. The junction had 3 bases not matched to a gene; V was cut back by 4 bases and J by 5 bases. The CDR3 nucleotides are TGCAGCGTTGGCCGCGGGAGGGACAATGAGCAGTTCTTC. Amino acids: CSVGRGRDNEQFF.

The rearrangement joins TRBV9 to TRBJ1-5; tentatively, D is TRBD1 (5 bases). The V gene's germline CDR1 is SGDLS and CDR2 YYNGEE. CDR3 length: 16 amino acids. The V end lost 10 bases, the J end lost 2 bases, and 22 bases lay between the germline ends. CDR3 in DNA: TGTGCCGCGGGCGTTACGGGGCCTGTAGGCAATCAGCCCCAGCATTTT. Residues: CAAGVTGPVGNQPQHF.

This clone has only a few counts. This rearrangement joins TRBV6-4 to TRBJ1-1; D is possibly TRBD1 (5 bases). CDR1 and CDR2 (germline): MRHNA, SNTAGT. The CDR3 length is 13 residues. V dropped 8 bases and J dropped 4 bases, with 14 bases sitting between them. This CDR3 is CASSGGSGTEAFF. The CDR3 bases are TGTGCCAGCTCGGGGGGAAGTGGCACTGAAGCTTTCTTT.

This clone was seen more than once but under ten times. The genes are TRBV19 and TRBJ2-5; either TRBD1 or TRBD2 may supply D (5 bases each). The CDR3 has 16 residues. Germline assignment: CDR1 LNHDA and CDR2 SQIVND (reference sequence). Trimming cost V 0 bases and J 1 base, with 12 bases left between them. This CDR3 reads CASSIDGARAQETQYF. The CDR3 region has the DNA TGTGCCAGTAGTATAGATGGGGCGAGGGCCCAAGAGACCCAGTACTTC.

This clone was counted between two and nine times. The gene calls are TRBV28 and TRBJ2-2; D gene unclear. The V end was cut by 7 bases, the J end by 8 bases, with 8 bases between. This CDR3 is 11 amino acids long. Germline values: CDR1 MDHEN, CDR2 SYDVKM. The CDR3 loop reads CASNAIGELFF. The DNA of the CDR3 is TGTGCCAGCAACGCGATAGGGGAGCTGTTTTTT.

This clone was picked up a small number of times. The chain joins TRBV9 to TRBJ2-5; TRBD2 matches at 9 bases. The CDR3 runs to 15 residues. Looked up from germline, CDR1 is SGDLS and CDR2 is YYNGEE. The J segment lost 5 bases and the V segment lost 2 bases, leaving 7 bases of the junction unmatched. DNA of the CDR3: TGTGCCAGCAGCGTTCGCGGGAGGGCCGCGGAGACCCAGTACTTC. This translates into CASSVRGRAAETQYF.

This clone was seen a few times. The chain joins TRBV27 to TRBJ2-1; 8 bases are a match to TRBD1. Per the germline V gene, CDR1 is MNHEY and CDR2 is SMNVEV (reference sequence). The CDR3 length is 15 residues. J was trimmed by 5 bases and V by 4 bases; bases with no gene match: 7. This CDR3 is CASSSYRGRNNEQFF. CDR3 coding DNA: TGTGCCAGCAGTTCATACAGGGGGAGGAACAATGAGCAGTTCTTC.

This chain's CDR3 is CASSFLQGANTEAFF. The CDR3 DNA reads TGTGCCAGCAGCTTCTTGCAGGGGGCGAATACTGAAGCTTTCTTT. This chain links TRBV7-9 with TRBJ1-1; 8 bases align to TRBD1. The length of the CDR3 is 15 residues. Germline loops: CDR1 SEHNR, CDR2 FQNEAQ (reference sequence). Losses at the gene ends were 3 bases for V and 5 bases for J; bases not matched to a gene: 8.

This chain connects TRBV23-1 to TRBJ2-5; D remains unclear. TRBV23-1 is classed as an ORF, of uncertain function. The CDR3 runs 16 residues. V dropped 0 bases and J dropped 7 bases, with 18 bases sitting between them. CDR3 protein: CASSQSERQGPGTQYF. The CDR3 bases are TGCGCCAGCAGTCAATCTGAAAGGCAAGGGCCGGGGACCCAGTACTTC.

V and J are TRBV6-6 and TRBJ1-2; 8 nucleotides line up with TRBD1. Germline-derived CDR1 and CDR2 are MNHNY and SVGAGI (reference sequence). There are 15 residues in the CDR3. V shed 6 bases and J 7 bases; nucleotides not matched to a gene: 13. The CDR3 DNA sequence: TGTGCCAGCAGGCCACCGGGGACAGGTATGGGTGGCTACACCTTC. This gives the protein CASRPPGTGMGGYTF.